The next 31 T cell receptor beta chains were all read from a single sample in a study of early T cells in non-severe SARS-CoV-2 infection. TCRdb passed the 5' RACE reads through MiXCR, listing each CDR3 protein once. The table shows roughly 100,000 distinct CDR3 sequences, with 14% occurring only once. Sequencing was done on a sample of whole blood. These TCRs come from an adult who was a healthcare worker with PCR-confirmed SARS-CoV-2 infection or an uninfected control (not recorded which).

This clonotype occurred many times. The chain recombines TRBV10-3 with TRBJ1-1; D possibly corresponds to TRBD1 (5 bases). Germline CDR1 ENHRY, CDR2 SYGVKD. This CDR3 contains 13 residues. V was pared by 2 bases and J by 1 base, with 5 bases between. The CDR3 region is CAISEGQNTEAFF. As DNA, the CDR3 is TGTGCCATCAGTGAGGGACAGAACACTGAAGCTTTCTTT.

The chain uses TRBV28 and TRBJ2-6; no definite D call. There are 18 residues in the CDR3. Per germline, CDR1 MDHEN and CDR2 SYDVKM. The V gene lost 2 bases and the J gene lost 0 bases, with 14 bases spanning the gap. Here the CDR3 reads CASSLRSWTPSGANVLTF. CDR3 nucleotides: TGTGCCAGCAGTTTACGTTCCTGGACGCCCTCTGGGGCCAACGTCCTGACTTTC.

This clonotype has a count of ten or more. The CDR3 nucleotides are TGTGCCAGCAGCTTAATTCCGGAGGGTCTCGAGCAGTACTTC. This gives the protein CASSLIPEGLEQYF. V gene TRBV7-6 combines with J gene TRBJ2-7; weak D call: TRBD2 (6 bases). V lost 2 bases, J lost 6 bases, and 14 bases lay in between. The CDR3 totals 14 residues. Germline CDR1 reads SGHVS; CDR2 reads FNYEAQ.

This clonotype was recorded many times. The chain uses TRBV6-5 and TRBJ1-6, with D possibly TRBD1 on 6 matching bases. The CDR3 consists of 12 residues. Germline CDR1 and CDR2: MNHEY and SVGAGI. The V end was cut by 6 bases, the J end by 13 bases, with 13 bases between. The CDR3 region has the DNA TGTGCCAGCAGCAACAGGGTAGTTCCCCTCCACTTT. Protein sequence: CASSNRVVPLHF.

The chain has TRBV27 and TRBJ2-7; D is undetermined. V lost 2 bases, J lost 3 bases, and 8 bases lay in between. There are 13 residues in the CDR3. Germline V gene sequence: CDR1 MNHEY, CDR2 SMNVEV (reference sequence). CDR3 in DNA: TGTGCCAGCAGTTTAAGGGCCGGCTACGAGCAGTACTTC. Translating it yields CASSLRAGYEQYF.

In this sample, this clonotype turned up a few times. The chain is built from TRBV20-1 and TRBJ2-7; 9 nucleotides align to TRBD1. V trimming: 4 bases; J trimming: 6 bases; junction bases outside the gene matches: 10. The length of the CDR3 is 14 residues. The germline CDR1 and CDR2 sequences are DFQATT and SNEGSKA (reference sequence). The CDR3 DNA follows: TGCAGTGCTATTTCGGGACAGGGTGGTAGCGAGCAGTACTTC. As protein: CSAISGQGGSEQYF.

This clonotype was seen at least ten times. The chain uses TRBV7-3 and TRBJ2-3; D is tentatively TRBD1 or TRBD2 (6 bases each). With 5 bases removed from V and 5 bases from J, the gap between germline ends came to 20 bases. CDR1 and CDR2 from the germline V gene are SGHTA and FQGTGA. CDR3 size: 16 residues. The CDR3 sequence: CASSLSRGRGGDTQYF. CDR3 in DNA: TGTGCCAGCAGCCTATCCCGGGGGCGGGGAGGAGATACGCAGTATTTT. Based on the CDR3 plus reference TRBV7-3 and TRBJ2-3, the full variable domain is GAGVSQTPSNKVTEKGKYVELRCDPISGHTALYWYRQSLGQGPEFLIYFQGTGAADDSGLPNDRFFAVRPEGSVSTLKIQRTERGDSAVYLCASSLSRGRGGDTQYFGPGTRLTVL.

The table lists this clonotype with many counts. The chain couples TRBV29-1 to TRBJ2-7; TRBD1 aligns across 9 bases. The germline gives CDR1 SQVTM, CDR2 ANQGSEA. CDR3 size: 14 residues. With 3 bases clipped from V and 1 base from J, the junction kept 4 bases outside the gene matches. The CDR3, as DNA: TGCAGCGTTGAGTCGGACAGGGGATCCTACGAGCAGTACTTC. Translation gives CSVESDRGSYEQYF.

This clonotype was counted a few times. The V call is TRBV2, the J call TRBJ2-5, with unresolved D. This CDR3 spans 12 amino acids. Germline loops: CDR1 SNHLY, CDR2 FYNNEI. V was cut by 5 bases and J by 0 bases, with 4 bases left in between. This CDR3 reads CASSLHQETQYF. CDR3 nucleotide sequence: TGTGCCAGCAGTCTCCACCAAGAGACCCAGTACTTC.

This clonotype was detected only a few times. The chain recombines TRBV7-9 with TRBJ1-2; D is uncertain. CDR3 length equals 13 residues. The germline CDR1 and CDR2 sequences are SEHNR and FQNEAQ (reference sequence). The germline V and J ends were trimmed by 0 bases and 4 bases, with 6 bases remaining between them. The CDR3 bases are TGTGCCAGCAGCTTAGCTTCTGCCTATGGCTACACCTTC. Its translation: CASSLASAYGYTF.

This chain uses TRBV7-2 with TRBJ2-3; D not certain. The CDR3 extends over 13 amino acids. Germline V lookup: CDR1 SGHTA, CDR2 FQGNSA. Trimming left V 5 bases short and J 5 bases short, with 11 bases between. The CDR3 sequence is CASSPGLRDTQYF. CDR3 in DNA: TGTGCCAGCAGCCCGGGTTTGAGAGATACGCAGTATTTT.

The V and J genes are TRBV10-2 and TRBJ2-7; tentatively, D is TRBD1 (6 bases). With 0 bases removed from V and 1 base from J, the gap between germline ends came to 10 bases. The CDR3 sequence is 15 residues long. Per the germline V gene, CDR1 is WSHSY and CDR2 is SAAADI. CDR3 in DNA: TGCGCCAGCAGTGAGTCCGGACAGATTTCCTACGAGCAGTACTTC. Translated, it gives CASSESGQISYEQYF.

This clonotype was found many times. This rearrangement joins TRBV16 to TRBJ2-1, with 8 bases aligning to TRBD2. With 4 bases clipped from V and 4 bases from J, the junction kept 9 bases outside the gene matches. This CDR3 contains 16 residues. Germline assignment: CDR1 KGHSY and CDR2 FQNENV. The CDR3 region has the DNA TGTGCCAGCAGCCCAGTGAGGGCGGGGGGATACAATGAGCAGTTCTTC. As protein: CASSPVRAGGYNEQFF.

About this clonotype: Just one base apart from a much larger clone, this may be a read error. The gene calls are TRBV3-1 and TRBJ1-6; 9 bases are a match to TRBD1. The CDR3 is 15 residues long. CDR1 is LGHDT, CDR2 YNNKEL, per germline (reference sequence). CDR3 DNA: TGTGTCAGCAGTCACACAGGGGGCGCGGATTCACCCCTCCACTTT. Translation: CVSSHTGGADSPLHF.

This clonotype was detected ten times or more. The chain carries TRBV5-4 and TRBJ1-3; the D gene is possibly TRBD1 (5 bases). CDR1 is SGHNT and CDR2 is YYREEE in the germline V gene (reference sequence). The germline V and J ends were trimmed by 4 bases and 2 bases, with 13 bases remaining between them. There are 15 residues in the CDR3. The CDR3 region is CASSPDVGPGNTIYF. In nucleotides, the CDR3 is TGTGCCAGCAGCCCGGACGTGGGGCCTGGAAACACCATATATTTT.

The V gene is TRBV5-6, the J gene TRBJ1-1; D unclear. CDR3 length equals 15 residues. The V gene lost 3 bases and the J gene lost 7 bases, with 19 bases spanning the gap. The V gene's germline CDR1 is SGHDT and CDR2 YYEEEE. The CDR3 DNA follows: TGTGCCAGCAGCTCCGACGTCCACCTTTCTGTTGAAGCTTTCTTT. Translating gives CASSSDVHLSVEAFF.

The chain employs TRBV11-2 and TRBJ2-7; the match to TRBD1 covers 10 bases. Germline CDR1 and CDR2: SGHAT and FQNNGV. This CDR3 has 15 residues. V lost 5 bases, J lost 5 bases, and 9 bases stayed unmatched. CDR3 protein: CASSAGTGDADEQYF. CDR3 bases: TGTGCCAGCAGCGCCGGGACAGGGGACGCGGACGAGCAGTACTTC.

This clonotype has only a few counts. This sequence joins TRBV11-1 and TRBJ2-3, with no clear D. The V end was cut by 5 bases, the J end by 4 bases, with 19 bases between. The CDR3 is made up of 16 amino acids. The germline CDR1 and CDR2 sequences are SGHAT and FQDESV (reference sequence). CDR3 sequence: CASSPGEVVGADTQYF. The DNA for the CDR3 is TGTGCCAGCAGCCCAGGCGAGGTTGTGGGCGCAGATACGCAGTATTTT.

The rearrangement links TRBV11-2 to TRBJ1-4, with TRBD1 matching 8 bases. The trim removed 4 bases at V and 4 bases at J, leaving 5 bases unmatched. Per the germline V gene, CDR1 is SGHAT and CDR2 is FQNNGV. The CDR3 has 15 amino acids. CDR3 DNA sequence: TGTGCCAGCAGCTCGCAGGGGGCGTTTAATGAAAAACTGTTTTTT. As protein: CASSSQGAFNEKLFF.

This clonotype was recorded at least ten times. This chain connects TRBV29-1 to TRBJ1-2, with no clear D. The CDR3 sequence is 14 residues long. Trimming removed 3 bases from V and 0 bases from J, with 11 bases in between. The germline gives CDR1 SQVTM, CDR2 ANQGSEA. For the CDR3, the DNA is TGCAGCGTTGATTCCCCGGGTACTAACTATGGCTACACCTTC. Its protein product is CSVDSPGTNYGYTF.

This clonotype came up many times. The chain employs TRBV5-5 and TRBJ1-1; no definite D call. This CDR3 spans 12 amino acids. Germline assignment: CDR1 SGHKS and CDR2 YYEKEE (reference sequence). Between the trimmed V and J ends, which lost 2 bases and 3 bases, there was a span of 5 bases. In DNA form, the CDR3 reads TGTGCCAGCAGCTTATATGACACTGAAGCTTTCTTT. This sequence encodes CASSLYDTEAFF.

The chain has TRBV3-1 and TRBJ2-1; 7 bases are a match to TRBD2. CDR1 is LGHDT, CDR2 YNNKEL, per germline (reference sequence). With 2 bases clipped from V and 5 bases from J, the junction kept 6 bases outside the gene matches. The CDR3 is 15 residues long. CDR3 sequence (DNA): TGTGCCAGCAGCCAATCCCCGGGACTACACAATGAGCAGTTCTTC. The encoded protein is CASSQSPGLHNEQFF.

This clonotype was seen a few times. The chain uses TRBV4-3 and TRBJ2-7; TRBD1 matches 7 bases. CDR1 LGHNA and CDR2 YSLEER come from the germline V gene. Unmatched junction bases numbered 12, after V lost 5 bases and J lost 2 bases. This CDR3 contains 16 residues. The DNA of the CDR3 is TGCGCCAGCAGCTTACGTCGGACAGGTATAGCCTACGAGCAGTACTTC. As protein: CASSLRRTGIAYEQYF.

In its sample, this clonotype was seen many times. V gene TRBV2 combines with J gene TRBJ2-5; D tentatively fits TRBD1 or TRBD2 (5 bases each). Per germline, CDR1 SNHLY and CDR2 FYNNEI. The germline V and J ends were trimmed by 2 bases and 0 bases, with 10 bases remaining between them. The CDR3 is 15 amino acids. CDR3 residues: CASSEQGVNQETQYF. For the CDR3, the DNA is TGTGCCAGCAGTGAACAGGGAGTGAACCAAGAGACCCAGTACTTC.

In its sample, this clonotype was seen a few times. The J gene is TRBJ1-1, the V gene TRBV5-4; D is possibly TRBD1 (5 bases). CDR3 length equals 13 residues. The V gene lost 4 bases and the J gene lost 11 bases, with 18 bases spanning the gap. CDR1 is SGHNT and CDR2 is YYREEE in the germline V gene (reference sequence). CDR3 in DNA: TGTGCCAGCAGCCCCCCCCGTGCGGGGCGCGCTTTCTTT. As protein: CASSPPRAGRAFF.

This clonotype was recorded many times. The chain couples TRBV7-6 to TRBJ2-3; D perhaps matches TRBD2 (7 bases). Germline-derived CDR1 and CDR2 are SGHVS and FNYEAQ. V was clipped by 1 base and J by 1 base, with 9 bases between them. The CDR3 length is 15 residues. The CDR3 spells CASSLGGGGTDTQYF. The CDR3 coding sequence is TGTGCCAGCAGCTTAGGCGGGGGCGGCACAGATACGCAGTATTTT. Combining the CDR3 with reference TRBV7-6 and TRBJ2-3 gives the whole variable domain GAGVSQSPRYKVTKRGQDVALRCDPISGHVSLYWYRQALGQGPEFLTYFNYEAQQDKSGLPNDRFSAERPEGSISTLTIQRTEQRDSAMYRCASSLGGGGTDTQYFGPGTRLTVL.

This clonotype appeared a few times. The chain recombines TRBV29-1 with TRBJ1-3, with 9 bases aligning to TRBD1. With V trimmed by 7 bases and J by 3 bases, 7 bases remained unmatched. CDR1 SQVTM and CDR2 ANQGSEA come from the germline V gene. This CDR3 is built from 14 residues. The CDR3 DNA follows: TGCAGCGCCGGGACAGGGAACGGTGGAAACACCATATATTTT. Translation: CSAGTGNGGNTIYF.

This clonotype has more than one count but fewer than ten. This chain joins TRBV7-2 and TRBJ1-6; 9 bases line up with TRBD1. This CDR3 comprises 17 residues. J was trimmed by 4 bases and V by 5 bases; bases with no gene match: 9. The germline V gene encodes CDR1 SGHTA and CDR2 FQGNSA. The DNA for the CDR3 is TGTGCCAGCAGCCCCAGGGGACAGGGAGATTATAATTCACCCCTCCACTTT. It yields the protein CASSPRGQGDYNSPLHF.

A few counts support this clonotype. This rearrangement joins TRBV3-1 to TRBJ2-7, with 8 bases matching TRBD2. The V gene end was trimmed by 0 bases and the J gene end by 2 bases; junction bases not matched to a gene: 3. CDR3 length: 15 residues. Germline CDR1 LGHDT, CDR2 YNNKEL (reference sequence). CDR3 protein: CASSQEASGPYEQYF. The CDR3 DNA is TGTGCCAGCAGCCAAGAGGCTAGCGGGCCCTACGAGCAGTACTTC.

This clonotype has just a few counts. The rearrangement joins TRBV7-2 to TRBJ2-7; D is possibly TRBD1 (6 bases). Germline loops: CDR1 SGHTA, CDR2 FQGNSA. This CDR3 comprises 14 residues. Trimming took 5 bases from V and 6 from J, leaving 17 bases between them. The CDR3 DNA sequence: TGTGCCAGCAGCCCGCAAACAGGGTCCGGCGAGCAGTACTTC. This sequence encodes CASSPQTGSGEQYF.

In its sample, this clonotype was seen a few times. The chain combines TRBV15 with TRBJ2-1; 11 bases align to TRBD2. Germline CDR1 LNHNV, CDR2 YYDKDF (reference sequence). V shed 2 bases, J shed 4 bases, and the junction held 4 bases outside the gene matches. This CDR3 comprises 16 residues. The CDR3 sequence: CATSRPGTSGYNEQFF. The CDR3 DNA follows: TGTGCCACCAGCAGACCCGGGACTAGCGGTTACAATGAGCAGTTCTTC.